Listed below are T cell receptor beta chains from one sample, sequenced in a study of vaccination and CD4 T cells after COVID-19. For these receptors, no antigen is known. One entry per CDR3 protein, called by TCRdb with MiXCR from the PCR reads. The sample contains about 13,000 distinct CDR3 sequences, approximately 50% of which appear only once. What was sequenced was CD4+ T cells from blood, cultured in vitro. All receptors come from a human donor who had recovered from COVID-19. Both conserved end residues are part of each CDR3. Each record gives: V gene, D gene, J gene, clone size, CDR3 DNA, CDR3 protein. D genes are given only for firm matches. A row's size may be missing; if present it is once, few, many or a size class.

v_gene: TRBV30
d_gene: .
j_gene: TRBJ1-5
abundance: few
CDR3nt: TGTGCCTGGAGTGTTGGAGAACGAAAGCCCCAGCATTTT
CDR3aa: CAWSVGERKPQHF

v_gene: TRBV28
d_gene: TRBD1
j_gene: TRBJ1-5
abundance: once
CDR3nt: TGTGCCAGCACCAAGCTAGGACAGGGGAATCAGCCCCAGCATTTT
CDR3aa: CASTKLGQGNQPQHF

v_gene: TRBV6-2/TRBV6-3
d_gene: TRBD2
j_gene: TRBJ2-2
abundance: once
CDR3nt: TGTGCCAGCAGTTATATCAGCGGGAGGGCCTCCGGGGAGCTGTTTTTT
CDR3aa: CASSYISGRASGELFF

v_gene: TRBV4-1
d_gene: .
j_gene: TRBJ1-1
abundance: .
CDR3nt: TGCGCCAGCAGCCTGCGGGTGGAAAGCCCCACTGAAGCTTTCTTT
CDR3aa: CASSLRVESPTEAFF

v_gene: TRBV2
d_gene: .
j_gene: TRBJ1-5
abundance: .
CDR3nt: TGTGCCAGCAAAACAGGGACCACTGGGCCCCAGCATTTT
CDR3aa: CASKTGTTGPQHF

v_gene: TRBV15
d_gene: .
j_gene: TRBJ1-5
abundance: few
CDR3nt: TGTGCCACCAGCAGAGATCCCGGCGGAAATCAGCCCCAGCATTTT
CDR3aa: CATSRDPGGNQPQHF

v_gene: TRBV24-1
d_gene: TRBD1
j_gene: TRBJ2-7
abundance: .
CDR3nt: TGTGCCACCAGTGAGGGACAGCCGGGCTCCTACGAGCAGTACTTC
CDR3aa: CATSEGQPGSYEQYF

v_gene: TRBV12-3/TRBV12-4
d_gene: TRBD1
j_gene: TRBJ1-1
abundance: .
CDR3nt: TGTGCCAGCAGTCATGGGGACAGAGAAGCTTTCTTT
CDR3aa: CASSHGDREAFF

v_gene: TRBV6-1
d_gene: TRBD1
j_gene: TRBJ2-5
abundance: .
CDR3nt: TGTGCCAACCGGGACAGGGGTTCGGAGACCCAGTACTTC
CDR3aa: CANRDRGSETQYF

v_gene: TRBV6-5
d_gene: .
j_gene: TRBJ1-6
abundance: few
CDR3nt: TGTGCCAGCAGTTCCACTCACATCAACGGGCCTAATAATTCACCCCTCCACTTT
CDR3aa: CASSSTHINGPNNSPLHF

v_gene: TRBV6-1
d_gene: .
j_gene: TRBJ2-1
abundance: .
CDR3nt: TGTGCCAGCAGTATACCTGCGGGGGAGCAGTTCTTC
CDR3aa: CASSIPAGEQFF

v_gene: TRBV4-2
d_gene: .
j_gene: TRBJ1-5
abundance: few
CDR3nt: TGTGCCAGCAGCCAAGACAGGCGAAACAATCAGCCCCAGCATTTT
CDR3aa: CASSQDRRNNQPQHF

v_gene: TRBV6-1
d_gene: .
j_gene: TRBJ1-5
abundance: .
CDR3nt: TGTGCCAGCAGCCCCGCCGCAGGGACGGGACAGCCCCAGCATTTT
CDR3aa: CASSPAAGTGQPQHF

v_gene: TRBV24-1
d_gene: .
j_gene: TRBJ2-2
abundance: .
CDR3nt: TGTGCCACCAGTGATTTCCGGACAACCGGGGAGCTGTTTTTT
CDR3aa: CATSDFRTTGELFF

v_gene: TRBV24-1
d_gene: .
j_gene: TRBJ2-5
abundance: .
CDR3nt: TGTGCCACCAGTGAACGGGGCCGAGGACAAGAGACCCAGTACTTC
CDR3aa: CATSERGRGQETQYF

v_gene: TRBV20-1
d_gene: .
j_gene: TRBJ2-3
abundance: .
CDR3nt: TGCAGTGCTAGGGGGGGTACGGCGACAGATACGCAGTATTTT
CDR3aa: CSARGGTATDTQYF

v_gene: TRBV18
d_gene: .
j_gene: TRBJ1-5
abundance: few
CDR3nt: TGTGCCAGCTCACCTGCCATTCAGACATTCCCGGATCAGCCCCAGCATTTT
CDR3aa: CASSPAIQTFPDQPQHF

v_gene: TRBV20-1
d_gene: TRBD2
j_gene: TRBJ2-1
abundance: few
CDR3nt: TGCAGTGCCTCCGGACTAGCGGGAGGACTCAATGAGCAGTTCTTC
CDR3aa: CSASGLAGGLNEQFF

v_gene: TRBV12-3/TRBV12-4
d_gene: .
j_gene: TRBJ1-5
abundance: few
CDR3nt: TGTGCCACCCGAGAGGGTGGCAATCAGCCCCAGCATTTT
CDR3aa: CATREGGNQPQHF

v_gene: TRBV27
d_gene: .
j_gene: TRBJ1-4
abundance: few
CDR3nt: TGTGCCAGCATCAGACAGGAGTCAACGACTAATGAAAAACTGTTTTTT
CDR3aa: CASIRQESTTNEKLFF

v_gene: TRBV30
d_gene: .
j_gene: TRBJ2-7
abundance: .
CDR3nt: TGTGCCTGGAGGCAGAGGGCTCTCTACGAGCAGTACTTC
CDR3aa: CAWRQRALYEQYF

v_gene: TRBV6-1
d_gene: TRBD2
j_gene: TRBJ2-7
abundance: few
CDR3nt: TGTGCCAGCAGGACTAGCGGGAGGGCCGACGAGCAGTACTTC
CDR3aa: CASRTSGRADEQYF

v_gene: TRBV2
d_gene: .
j_gene: TRBJ2-2
abundance: .
CDR3nt: TGTGCCAGCAACCCCGGGACCCACACCGGGGAGCTGTTTTTT
CDR3aa: CASNPGTHTGELFF

v_gene: TRBV7-3
d_gene: TRBD1
j_gene: TRBJ2-3
abundance: .
CDR3nt: TGTGCCAGCAGCTTACAGGGGGCGGGAGATACGCAGTATTTT
CDR3aa: CASSLQGAGDTQYF

v_gene: TRBV30
d_gene: .
j_gene: TRBJ1-3
abundance: .
CDR3nt: TGTGCCTGGGGGGGTAGCTCTGGAAACACCATATATTTT
CDR3aa: CAWGGSSGNTIYF

v_gene: TRBV24-1
d_gene: TRBD1
j_gene: TRBJ1-2
abundance: .
CDR3nt: TGTGCCACCAGCGGACAGGGGTCTGGCTACACCTTC
CDR3aa: CATSGQGSGYTF

v_gene: TRBV2
d_gene: TRBD2
j_gene: TRBJ2-2
abundance: .
CDR3nt: TGTGCCAGCAGGCGGACTAGCGGGAACACCGGGGAGCTGTTTTTT
CDR3aa: CASRRTSGNTGELFF

v_gene: TRBV10-2
d_gene: .
j_gene: TRBJ1-5
abundance: .
CDR3nt: TGCGCCACCCAGACAGTTTATAGCAATCAGCCCCAGCATTTT
CDR3aa: CATQTVYSNQPQHF

v_gene: TRBV7-9
d_gene: .
j_gene: TRBJ1-2
abundance: .
CDR3nt: TGTGCCAGCAGCTTAGATGGAGCAGACCTATATGGCTACACCTTC
CDR3aa: CASSLDGADLYGYTF

v_gene: TRBV12-3/TRBV12-4
d_gene: .
j_gene: TRBJ1-5
abundance: .
CDR3nt: TGTGCCAGCAGTTTAGCGGGTCTCACGGGACAGCCCCAGCATTTT
CDR3aa: CASSLAGLTGQPQHF

v_gene: TRBV15
d_gene: .
j_gene: TRBJ2-5
abundance: once
CDR3nt: TGTGCCACCAGCAGAGATAAAGGCTCCGCGGGGACCCAGTACTTC
CDR3aa: CATSRDKGSAGTQYF

v_gene: TRBV5-4
d_gene: TRBD1
j_gene: TRBJ1-1
abundance: .
CDR3nt: TGTGCCAGCAGCTTCGGAGGGGGCCGGTATGAAGCTTTCTTT
CDR3aa: CASSFGGGRYEAFF

v_gene: TRBV6-1
d_gene: TRBD2
j_gene: TRBJ2-7
abundance: .
CDR3nt: TGTGCCAGCAGTCTCCAAGCGGGAGAGGTCTACGAGCAGTACTTC
CDR3aa: CASSLQAGEVYEQYF

v_gene: TRBV6-5
d_gene: TRBD1
j_gene: TRBJ2-5
abundance: .
CDR3nt: TGTGCCAGCAGTTACCCCCGACCGGGACAGCAAGAGACCCAGTACTTC
CDR3aa: CASSYPRPGQQETQYF

v_gene: TRBV5-1
d_gene: .
j_gene: TRBJ2-7
abundance: .
CDR3nt: TGCGCCAGCAGCTTGGGCCCCGCCGGGTTTAGCTCCTACGAGCAGTACTTC
CDR3aa: CASSLGPAGFSSYEQYF

v_gene: TRBV5-1
d_gene: .
j_gene: TRBJ2-1
abundance: .
CDR3nt: TGCGCCAGCAGCTTGGTTTTAATTACCGGGAGCCACAATGAGCAGTTCTTC
CDR3aa: CASSLVLITGSHNEQFF

v_gene: TRBV6-1
d_gene: .
j_gene: TRBJ1-2
abundance: .
CDR3nt: TGTGCCAGCAGTGAAATTCCCTATGGCTACACCTTC
CDR3aa: CASSEIPYGYTF

v_gene: TRBV11-1
d_gene: .
j_gene: TRBJ2-5
abundance: .
CDR3nt: TGTGCCAGCAGCCCGGGACGGACGTACCAAGAGACCCAGTACTTC
CDR3aa: CASSPGRTYQETQYF

v_gene: TRBV2
d_gene: .
j_gene: TRBJ1-5
abundance: .
CDR3nt: TGTGCCAGCAACAGGGAGGGCAATCAGCCCCAGCATTTT
CDR3aa: CASNREGNQPQHF

v_gene: TRBV6-1
d_gene: .
j_gene: TRBJ1-1
abundance: .
CDR3nt: TGTGCCACCTCAGGTATTTTTGGGAACACTGAAGCTTTCTTT
CDR3aa: CATSGIFGNTEAFF

v_gene: TRBV20-1
d_gene: .
j_gene: TRBJ1-1
abundance: few
CDR3nt: TGCAGTGCTAGTCCAGGGACCACTGAAGCTTTCTTT
CDR3aa: CSASPGTTEAFF

v_gene: TRBV7-4
d_gene: TRBD1
j_gene: TRBJ1-5
abundance: .
CDR3nt: TGTGCCAGCAGCTTTGGAGGGACAGGGGGACTGCATTTT
CDR3aa: CASSFGGTGGLHF